These T cell receptor beta chains were read from a single sample in a study of T cell responses to AZD1222 COVID-19 vaccine. Only in-frame clones appear in the TCRdb table, and some are missing; sequencing was by immunoSEQ multiplex PCR. The sample includes about 59,000 clones, approximately 82% of them seen just once. The sequencing used peripheral blood, collected on day 0 of AZD1222 vaccination. These receptors were collected from an adult in good health. The CDR3 runs from the conserved cysteine through the conserved F or W. Fields, in order: J gene, D gene, V gene, clone size, CDR3 protein, CDR3 DNA. D genes are given only for firm matches. Some rows have no size entry. The others give once, few or many, or a class for an expanded clone.

TRBJ2-1 | TRBD2 | TRBV9 | - | CASSVVPSGSNEQFF | TGTGCCAGCAGCGTAGTTCCTAGCGGGAGTAATGAGCAGTTCTTC
TRBJ2-1 | TRBD2 | TRBV6-5 | - | CASSYSIAGVYNEQFF | TGTGCCAGCAGTTACTCGATAGCGGGAGTTTACAATGAGCAGTTCTTC
TRBJ2-7 | - | TRBV6-5 | - | CASSPGHRPYEQYF | TGTGCCAGCAGCCCGGGACATCGCCCCTACGAGCAGTACTTC
TRBJ2-5 | - | TRBV5-1 | once | CASTENVGPQETQYF | TGCGCCAGCACCGAAAACGTCGGGCCCCAAGAGACCCAGTACTTC
TRBJ1-6 | TRBD1 | TRBV5-1 | - | CASGTQGEGSPLHF | TGCGCCAGCGGAACACAGGGGGAAGGGTCACCCCTCCACTTT
TRBJ2-7 | - | TRBV5-1 | - | CASSLAWGPYEQYF | TGCGCCAGCAGCTTGGCGTGGGGACCCTACGAGCAGTACTTC
TRBJ2-5 | TRBD2 | TRBV29-1 | - | CSADQGLAGGETQYF | TGCAGCGCAGATCAAGGGCTAGCGGGAGGAGAGACCCAGTACTTC
TRBJ1-4 | TRBD1 | TRBV28 | - | CASRIRTGIANEKLFF | TGTGCCAGCAGGATTAGGACAGGGATAGCAAATGAAAAACTGTTTTTT
TRBJ1-5 | - | TRBV5-8 | - | CASSGGRPNQPQHF | TGTGCCAGCAGCGGAGGACGGCCCAATCAGCCCCAGCATTTT
TRBJ2-3 | - | TRBV11-2 | - | CASSLDLGSSTDTQYF | TGTGCCAGCAGCTTAGATCTCGGATCTAGCACAGATACGCAGTATTTT
TRBJ2-1 | TRBD1 | TRBV19 | once | CASSKAGQGRNEQFF | TGTGCCAGTAGTAAGGCTGGACAGGGTCGGAATGAGCAGTTCTTC
TRBJ1-2 | - | TRBV18 | - | CASSPVANRANYGYTF | TGTGCCAGCTCACCAGTAGCAAACAGAGCTAACTATGGCTACACCTTC
TRBJ1-2 | - | TRBV3-1/TRBV3-2 | - | CASSQQGSDGYTF | TGTGCCAGCAGCCAACAGGGGTCCGATGGCTACACCTTC
TRBJ2-2 | - | TRBV5-4 | - | CASSLNRFANTGELFF | TGTGCCAGCAGCTTGAATCGGTTCGCGAACACCGGGGAGCTGTTTTTT
TRBJ2-1 | - | TRBV9 | - | CASSVAVAARGDEQFF | TGTGCCAGCAGCGTAGCTGTCGCGGCGCGGGGAGATGAGCAGTTCTTC
TRBJ1-2 | TRBD1 | TRBV6-5 | - | CASNRQGRVGYGYTF | TGTGCCAGCAATCGACAGGGGAGGGTAGGGTATGGCTACACCTTC
TRBJ1-6 | TRBD1 | TRBV7-2 | - | CASSSPGQGFLALHF | TGTGCCAGCAGCTCACCGGGACAGGGGTTTTTGGCCCTCCACTTT
TRBJ1-2 | - | TRBV9 | - | CASSVAPSNYGYTF | TGTGCCAGCAGCGTAGCTCCCTCTAACTATGGCTACACCTTC
TRBJ1-2 | - | TRBV6-5 | few | CASSYAGANGYTF | TGTGCCAGCAGTTACGCGGGGGCGAATGGCTACACCTTC
TRBJ2-1 | TRBD2 | TRBV7-2 | - | CASSSGTSGSFLNEQFF | TGTGCCAGCAGCTCCGGGACTAGCGGGAGTTTTTTAAATGAGCAGTTCTTC
TRBJ1-2 | TRBD1 | TRBV5-5 | - | CASSLGTDYGYTF | TGTGCCAGCAGCTTAGGGACAGACTATGGCTACACCTTC
TRBJ2-2 | - | TRBV7-3 | - | CASSPGTGGELFF | TGTGCCAGCAGCCCGGGGACGGGCGGGGAGCTGTTTTTT
TRBJ2-1 | - | TRBV21-1 | - | CASTKRGNNEQFF | TGTGCCAGCACCAAGCGAGGCAACAATGAGCAGTTCTTC
TRBJ2-7 | TRBD2 | TRBV6-5 | - | CASSYSLAGAYEQYF | TGTGCCAGCAGTTACAGTTTAGCGGGAGCTTACGAGCAGTACTTC
TRBJ1-1 | - | TRBV11-3 | - | CASSLQGGTEAFF | TGTGCCAGCAGCTTACAGGGAGGGACTGAAGCTTTCTTT
TRBJ2-5 | TRBD1 | TRBV7-3 | - | CASSLGFAGTGGLETQYF | TGTGCCAGCAGCTTAGGGTTTGCTGGGACAGGGGGCTTGGAGACCCAGTACTTC
TRBJ1-1 | - | TRBV10-3 | - | CAISESGRMNTEAFF | TGTGCCATCAGTGAATCGGGACGGATGAACACTGAAGCTTTCTTT
TRBJ2-1 | TRBD1 | TRBV9 | - | CASSPETGAYNEQFF | TGTGCCAGCAGCCCCGAGACAGGGGCCTACAATGAGCAGTTCTTC
TRBJ2-2 | - | TRBV19 | - | CASSQAAHTGELFF | TGTGCCAGTTCCCAAGCGGCGCACACCGGGGAGCTGTTTTTT
TRBJ1-4 | - | TRBV7-9 | - | CASSDTGATNEKLFF | TGTGCCAGCAGCGATACAGGTGCAACTAATGAAAAACTGTTTTTT
TRBJ2-3 | - | TRBV6-5 | - | CASFRGGADTQYF | TGTGCCAGCTTTCGGGGTGGGGCAGATACGCAGTATTTT
TRBJ2-7 | - | TRBV6-5 | - | CASSYSTGLSSYEQYF | TGTGCCAGCAGTTACTCGACCGGACTGAGCTCCTACGAGCAGTACTTC
TRBJ2-5 | - | TRBV12-3/TRBV12-4 | - | CASSLTGKTQYF | TGTGCCAGCAGTTTGACGGGAAAGACCCAGTACTTC
TRBJ1-2 | - | TRBV27 | - | CASSLSKAGNYGYTF | TGTGCCAGCAGTTTGTCGAAGGCGGGAAACTATGGCTACACCTTC
TRBJ2-6 | - | TRBV7-8 | - | CASSPMGGTGANVLTF | TGTGCCAGCAGCCCTATGGGGGGCACTGGGGCCAACGTCCTGACTTTC
TRBJ2-7 | TRBD1 | TRBV28 | - | CASSLSGTGSYEQYF | TGTGCCAGCAGTTTATCGGGGACAGGGTCCTACGAGCAGTACTTC
TRBJ1-2 | TRBD1 | TRBV6-5 | few | CASSYSGTARGYGYTF | TGTGCCAGCAGTTACTCGGGGACAGCAAGGGGCTATGGCTACACCTTC
TRBJ1-2 | - | TRBV9 | - | CASSAEGGNYGYTF | TGTGCCAGCAGCGCCGAGGGAGGGAACTATGGCTACACCTTC
TRBJ2-3 | TRBD2 | TRBV24-1 | - | CATRGGPTDTQYF | TGTGCCACTCGGGGGGGGCCGACAGATACGCAGTATTTT
TRBJ2-2 | - | TRBV29-1 | - | CSVESRGGDTGELFF | TGCAGCGTTGAATCGCGGGGTGGAGACACCGGGGAGCTGTTTTTT
TRBJ1-4 | - | TRBV30 | once | CACEDLTMEKLFF | TGTGCCTGTGAGGACCTAACCATGGAAAAACTGTTTTTT